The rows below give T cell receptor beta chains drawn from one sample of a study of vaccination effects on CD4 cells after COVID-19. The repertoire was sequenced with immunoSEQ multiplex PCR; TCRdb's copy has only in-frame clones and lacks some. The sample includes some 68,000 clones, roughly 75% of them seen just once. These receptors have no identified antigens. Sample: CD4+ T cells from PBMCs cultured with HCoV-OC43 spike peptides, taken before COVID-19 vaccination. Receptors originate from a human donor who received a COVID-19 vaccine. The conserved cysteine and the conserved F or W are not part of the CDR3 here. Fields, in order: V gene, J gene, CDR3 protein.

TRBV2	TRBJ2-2	ASSGNRDTGELF
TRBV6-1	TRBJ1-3	ASNHGQGKGNTIY
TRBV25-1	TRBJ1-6	ASSERMWNNSPLH
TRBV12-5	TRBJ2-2	ASGLVPSTGELF
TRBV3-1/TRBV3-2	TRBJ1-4	ASSQGPGGLF
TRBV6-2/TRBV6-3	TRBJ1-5	ASSYQGNSNQPQH
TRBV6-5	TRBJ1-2	ASSYIRTGGNYGYT
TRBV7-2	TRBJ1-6	ASSYRTGWDSPLH
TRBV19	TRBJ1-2	ASSIGPGRYGYT
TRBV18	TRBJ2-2	ASSLGTNTGELF
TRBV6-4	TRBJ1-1	ATPICGAILMNTEAF
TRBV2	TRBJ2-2	ASFADRNTGELF
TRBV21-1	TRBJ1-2	ASSSRNLGWGADGYT
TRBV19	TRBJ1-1	ASSTTTGLEAF
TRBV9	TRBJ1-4	ASSVNDVIEKLF
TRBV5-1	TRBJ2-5	ASSPQDSSVTQY
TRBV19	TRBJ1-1	ASSLPGGVGISTEAF
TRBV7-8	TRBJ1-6	ASSFGVGSVEFNSPLH
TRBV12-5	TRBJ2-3	ASLMPTSDRLQNTQY
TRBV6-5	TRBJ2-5	ASSRQTGVDGTQY
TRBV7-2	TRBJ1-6	ASSPFDSPLH
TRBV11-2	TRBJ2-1	ASSPRLAGVINEQF
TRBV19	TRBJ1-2	ASSIDQGSPRYGYT
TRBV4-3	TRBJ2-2	ASSLQGNTGELF
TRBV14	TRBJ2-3	ASSQVYRGTDTQY
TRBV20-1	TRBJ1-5	SASGDQPQH
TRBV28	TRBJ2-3	ASIQGGTDTQY
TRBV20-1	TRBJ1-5	SASNFGKALLSNQPQH
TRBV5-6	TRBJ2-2	ASSLDRGQDTGELF
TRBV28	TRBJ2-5	ASNLGSSGRGKTQY
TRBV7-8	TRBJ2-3	ASSFSGATDTQY
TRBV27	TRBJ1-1	ASSIYRGGGLNTEAF
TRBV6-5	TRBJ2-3	ASSRQGADTQY
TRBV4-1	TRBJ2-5	ASSQASGETQY
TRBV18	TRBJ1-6	ASSPVGTDPALH
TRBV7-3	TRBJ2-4	ASSPSGGHNIQY
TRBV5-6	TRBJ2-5	ASSLHLLQETQY
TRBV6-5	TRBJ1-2	ASSYGQRRGYT
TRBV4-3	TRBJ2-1	ASSQVPSTVEQF
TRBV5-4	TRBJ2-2	ASRGAGTGELF
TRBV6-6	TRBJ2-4	ASSLQTGSENIQY
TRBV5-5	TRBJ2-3	ASSRTWEADTQY
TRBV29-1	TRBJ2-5	SVVRGPQETQY
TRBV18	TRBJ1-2	ASSPSLDRNYGYT
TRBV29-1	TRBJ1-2	SVAEGANYGYT